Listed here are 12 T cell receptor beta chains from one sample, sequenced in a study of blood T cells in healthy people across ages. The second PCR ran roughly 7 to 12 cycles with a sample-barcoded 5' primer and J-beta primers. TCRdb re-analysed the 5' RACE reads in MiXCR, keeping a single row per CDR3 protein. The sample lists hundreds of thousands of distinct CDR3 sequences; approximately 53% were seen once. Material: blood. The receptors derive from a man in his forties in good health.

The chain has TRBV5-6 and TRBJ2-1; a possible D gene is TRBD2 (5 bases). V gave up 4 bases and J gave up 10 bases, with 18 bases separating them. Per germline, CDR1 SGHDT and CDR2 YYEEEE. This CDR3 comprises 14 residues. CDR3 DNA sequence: TGTGCCAGCAGCCCTATGGGAGCCTCTCCGGAGCAGTTCTTC. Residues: CASSPMGASPEQFF.

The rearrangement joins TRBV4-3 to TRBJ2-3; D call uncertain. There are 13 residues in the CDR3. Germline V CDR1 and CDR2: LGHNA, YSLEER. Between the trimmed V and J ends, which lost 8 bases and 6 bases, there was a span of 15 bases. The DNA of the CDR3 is TGCGCCAGCTCCCCAGGTGCCTGGGATACGCAGTATTTT. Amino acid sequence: CASSPGAWDTQYF.

CDR3 amino acids: CASSLTTENIQYF. The CDR3 region has the DNA TGTGCCAGCAGTTTAACCACCGAGAACATTCAGTACTTC. The chain employs TRBV12-3 or TRBV12-4 and TRBJ2-4, with no clear D. The length of the CDR3 is 13 residues. V lost 2 bases and J 7 bases, leaving 9 bases between the germline ends.

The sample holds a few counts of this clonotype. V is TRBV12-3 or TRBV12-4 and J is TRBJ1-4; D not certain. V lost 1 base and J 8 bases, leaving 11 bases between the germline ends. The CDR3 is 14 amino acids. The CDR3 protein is CASSLGGGGEKLFF. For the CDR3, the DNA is TGTGCCAGCAGTTTAGGGGGAGGTGGAGAAAAACTGTTTTTT.

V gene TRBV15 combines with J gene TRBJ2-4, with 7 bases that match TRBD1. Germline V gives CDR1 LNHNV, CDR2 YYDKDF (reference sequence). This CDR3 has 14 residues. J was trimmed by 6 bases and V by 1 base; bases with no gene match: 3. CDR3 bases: TGTGCCACCAGCAGAGCGTCAGGGGGAAACATTCAGTACTTC. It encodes CATSRASGGNIQYF. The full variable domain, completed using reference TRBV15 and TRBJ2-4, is DAMVIQNPRYQVTQFGKPVTLSCSQTLNHNVMYWYQQKSSQAPKLLFHYYDKDFNNEADTPDNFQSRRPNTSFCFLDIRSPGLGDTAMYLCATSRASGGNIQYFGAGTRLSVL.

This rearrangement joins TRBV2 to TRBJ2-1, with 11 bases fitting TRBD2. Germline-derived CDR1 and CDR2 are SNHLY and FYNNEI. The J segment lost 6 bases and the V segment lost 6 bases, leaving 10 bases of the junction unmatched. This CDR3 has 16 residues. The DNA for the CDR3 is TGTGCCAGCAGCGGGACTAGCGGCCTAGAGGTCAATGAGCAGTTCTTC. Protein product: CASSGTSGLEVNEQFF.

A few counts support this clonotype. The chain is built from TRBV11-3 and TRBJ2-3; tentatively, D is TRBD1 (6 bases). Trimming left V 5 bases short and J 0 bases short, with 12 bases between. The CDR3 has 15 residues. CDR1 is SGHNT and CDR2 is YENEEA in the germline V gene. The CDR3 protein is CASSQGQISTDTQYF. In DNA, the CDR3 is TGTGCCAGCAGCCAGGGGCAGATAAGCACAGATACGCAGTATTTT.

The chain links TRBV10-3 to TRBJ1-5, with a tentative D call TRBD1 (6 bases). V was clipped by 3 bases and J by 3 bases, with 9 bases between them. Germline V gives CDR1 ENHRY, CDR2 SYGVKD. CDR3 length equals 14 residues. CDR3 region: CAISDGQINQPQHF. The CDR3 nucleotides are TGTGCCATCAGTGACGGACAGATCAATCAGCCCCAGCATTTT.

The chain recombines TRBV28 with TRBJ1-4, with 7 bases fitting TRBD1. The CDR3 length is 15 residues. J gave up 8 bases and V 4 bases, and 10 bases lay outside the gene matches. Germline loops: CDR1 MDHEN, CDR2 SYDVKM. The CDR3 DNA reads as TGTGCCAGCAGTTGGATAAGGGGGCCCAGAGAAAAACTGTTTTTT. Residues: CASSWIRGPREKLFF.

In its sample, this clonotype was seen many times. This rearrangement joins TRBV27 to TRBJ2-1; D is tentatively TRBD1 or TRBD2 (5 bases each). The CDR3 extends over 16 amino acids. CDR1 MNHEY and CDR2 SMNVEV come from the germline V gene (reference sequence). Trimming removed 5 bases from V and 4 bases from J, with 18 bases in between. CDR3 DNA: TGTGCCAGCAGTCCGGTCCCGGGACGCAGTTACAATGAGCAGTTCTTC. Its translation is CASSPVPGRSYNEQFF.

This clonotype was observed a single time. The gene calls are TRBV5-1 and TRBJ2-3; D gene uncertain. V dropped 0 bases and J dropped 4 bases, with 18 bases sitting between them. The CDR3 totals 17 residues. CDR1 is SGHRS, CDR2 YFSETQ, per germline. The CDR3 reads CASSLGPGPHTSDTQYF. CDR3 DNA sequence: TGCGCCAGCAGCTTGGGCCCCGGACCGCACACATCAGATACGCAGTATTTT.

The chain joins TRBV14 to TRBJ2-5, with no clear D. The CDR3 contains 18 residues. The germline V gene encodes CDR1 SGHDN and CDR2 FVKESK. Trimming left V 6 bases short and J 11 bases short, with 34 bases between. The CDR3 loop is CASSPVTLDGVYYNEQYF. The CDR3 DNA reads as TGTGCCAGCAGTCCAGTTACTCTCGATGGCGTTTACTACAATGAGCAGTACTTC.